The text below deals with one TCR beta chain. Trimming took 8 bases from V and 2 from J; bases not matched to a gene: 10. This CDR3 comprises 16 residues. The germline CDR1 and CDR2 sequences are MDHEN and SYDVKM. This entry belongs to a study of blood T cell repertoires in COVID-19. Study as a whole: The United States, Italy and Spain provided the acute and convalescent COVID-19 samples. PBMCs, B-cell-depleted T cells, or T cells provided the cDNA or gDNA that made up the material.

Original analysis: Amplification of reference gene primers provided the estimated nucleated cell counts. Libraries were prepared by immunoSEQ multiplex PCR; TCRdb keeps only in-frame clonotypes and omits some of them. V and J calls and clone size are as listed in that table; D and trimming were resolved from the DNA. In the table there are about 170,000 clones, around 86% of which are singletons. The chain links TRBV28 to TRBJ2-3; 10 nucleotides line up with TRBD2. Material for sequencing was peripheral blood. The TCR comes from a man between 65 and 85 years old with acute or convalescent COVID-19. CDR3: CASALGLAGDTDTQYF. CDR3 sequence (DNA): TGTGCCAGCGCTCTTGGGCTAGCGGGGGACACAGATACGCAGTATTTT.